The present T cell receptor (beta chain) was sequenced within a study of identical twins. Study-wide points: Abundant cord blood beta clonotypes carried fewer insertions; memory repertoires showed none.

MiXCR was run by TCRdb on the 5' RACE reads, yielding one entry per CDR3 protein. The repertoire has about 520,000 distinct CDR3 sequences, around 20% of them found once; the top ten carry about 0.91%. Per the germline V gene, CDR1 is SGHRS and CDR2 is YFSETQ. Trimming took 3 bases from V and 8 from J, leaving 17 bases between them. This CDR3 is 14 amino acids long. At least ten counts were recorded for this clonotype. Its specificity is not known. This same sample was also part of a study on T cells expressing NK-cell markers. That work contributes: These clonotypes, the leaders elsewhere, also led the CD3+CD56-NKG2C+ fraction in a few donors.

The clonotype comes from a young woman in good health. The sample comprised CD4+ T cells sorted from blood. The genes are TRBV5-1 and TRBJ1-2, with D perhaps TRBD1 (6 bases). The CDR3 DNA is TGCGCCAGCAGCTATGCTGGACAGAGGATGGGCTACACCTTC. Translation gives CASSYAGQRMGYTF.